The rows below give T cell receptor beta chains drawn from one sample of a study of OX40 agonist ivuxolimab in advanced cancers. Sequencing was performed with immunoSEQ multiplex PCR; in TCRdb, only in-frame clones are kept and a portion is missing. The data hold approximately 99,000 clones, with roughly nine tenths observed a single time. This sample comprised CD4+ or CD8+ T cells sorted from blood, obtained in a trial of the OX40 agonist ivuxolimab. The receptors derive from an adult with an advanced solid tumor such as melanoma, head and neck, liver or kidney cancer. CDR3s include the opening cysteine and the closing phenylalanine or tryptophan. A D gene is named only where the DNA matches it firmly. Clone sizes are given selectively: once, few, many, or a class where the clone is expanded.

clone size | J gene | V gene | D gene | CDR3 DNA | CDR3 protein
NA | TRBJ1-3 | TRBV6-5 | NA | TGTGCCAGCAAAATAACACAGGGTCCTGGAAACACCATATATTTT | CASKITQGPGNTIYF
NA | TRBJ2-3 | TRBV5-1 | TRBD1 | TGCGCCAGCAGCCTCCTCGGGACAGACACAGATACGCAGTATTTT | CASSLLGTDTDTQYF
NA | TRBJ1-1 | TRBV14 | NA | TGTGCCAGCAGCCTAAGGGTAGGGAACACTGAAGCTTTCTTT | CASSLRVGNTEAFF
NA | TRBJ2-1 | TRBV27 | NA | TGTGCCAGCAGTTTAGGTAGAGGGGCTAGGTATGAGCAGTTCTTC | CASSLGRGARYEQFF
NA | TRBJ2-1 | TRBV6-6 | NA | TGTGCCACCCAGTCCAGGGAGCCCTACAATGAGCAGTTCTTC | CATQSREPYNEQFF
NA | TRBJ2-1 | TRBV30 | TRBD2 | TGTGCCTGGAGTGAGGGACTAGCGGGAGATCATGAGCAGTTCTTC | CAWSEGLAGDHEQFF
NA | TRBJ2-7 | TRBV4-2 | NA | TGTGCCAGCAGCCCCAATCCCACAGGGGGGGCCTACGAGCAGTACTTC | CASSPNPTGGAYEQYF
NA | TRBJ2-3 | TRBV5-8 | TRBD2 | TGTGCCAGCAGCTCGGGACTAGCGGGGGGTAGCACAGATACGCAGTATTTT | CASSSGLAGGSTDTQYF
once | TRBJ2-1 | TRBV7-9 | TRBD2 | TGTGCCAGCAGCACCTCGGGACTAGCGGGATCCTACAATGAGCAGTTCTTC | CASSTSGLAGSYNEQFF
NA | TRBJ2-5 | TRBV9 | NA | TGTGCCAGTGGGGGGCTAGGTTCTTCCCACGAGACCCAGTACTTC | CASGGLGSSHETQYF
once | TRBJ2-1 | TRBV7-8 | NA | TGTGCCAGCAGCTTAAAAGGGGGTCGGGGCCTAGTGAGTTACAATGAGCAGTTCTTC | CASSLKGGRGLVSYNEQFF
NA | TRBJ1-3 | TRBV9 | NA | TGTGCCAGCAGCGTGAGCAGGGACTCTGGAAACACCATATATTTT | CASSVSRDSGNTIYF
few | TRBJ1-1 | TRBV9 | NA | TGTGCCAGCAGCCCAGTTGGAAGCGGAGCTTTCTTT | CASSPVGSGAFF
NA | TRBJ2-2 | TRBV7-9 | TRBD1 | TGTGCCAGCAGCTTCTCGGGACAGGCCACCGGGGAGCTGTTTTTT | CASSFSGQATGELFF
NA | TRBJ2-7 | TRBV7-9 | NA | TGTGCCAGCAGCCCCGGCCCCTACGAGCAGTACTTC | CASSPGPYEQYF
few | TRBJ2-7 | TRBV5-1 | NA | TGCGCCAGCAGCGCAATGGGGGAGCAGTACTTC | CASSAMGEQYF
few | TRBJ1-2 | TRBV7-9 | TRBD1 | TGTGCCAGCAGCCCGGGACAGACCTATGGCTACACCTTC | CASSPGQTYGYTF
NA | TRBJ1-2 | TRBV6-1 | NA | TGTGCCAGCAGTGACCAGGGAACCTATGGCTACACCTTC | CASSDQGTYGYTF
NA | TRBJ1-6 | TRBV30 | TRBD1 | TGTGCCTGGGAAACGGGACAGTATAATTCACCCCTCCACTTT | CAWETGQYNSPLHF
NA | TRBJ1-2 | TRBV27 | TRBD1 | TGTGCCAGCAGGAACCCGGGACAGCTCCTAGGCTACACCTTC | CASRNPGQLLGYTF
NA | TRBJ1-5 | TRBV19 | TRBD1 | TGTGCCAGTAGTATTCTTGGACAGGGGTACTCGGATCAGCCCCAGCATTTT | CASSILGQGYSDQPQHF
NA | TRBJ2-7 | TRBV25-1 | TRBD1 | TGTGCCAGCAGTAGACAGGGGTTCTACGAGCAGTACTTC | CASSRQGFYEQYF
NA | TRBJ1-2 | TRBV27 | TRBD1 | TGTGCCAGCAGTACGGGACAGGGGAACTATGGCTACACCTTC | CASSTGQGNYGYTF
NA | TRBJ2-7 | TRBV7-2 | TRBD1 | TGTGCCAGCAGCTTCAACCGACAGGGCTACGAGCAGTACTTC | CASSFNRQGYEQYF
NA | TRBJ2-3 | TRBV4-1 | TRBD2 | TGCGCCAGCAGCCAAGATGGGTTAGCGGGGGCGATCGGGGATCCCACAGTTGATACGCAGTATTTT | CASSQDGLAGAIGDPTVDTQYF
once | TRBJ2-5 | TRBV25-1 | TRBD1 | TGTGCCAGCAGTGAAAAAACCTCCGGGACAGGGACCCAAGAGACCCAGTACTTC | CASSEKTSGTGTQETQYF
NA | TRBJ2-7 | TRBV5-5 | NA | TGTGCCAGCAGCGGAGTGCTCGAGCAGTACTTC | CASSGVLEQYF
NA | TRBJ1-2 | TRBV7-9 | NA | TGTGCCAGCAGCTTAGGTGGAGGACAGCGGGCAGGCTACACCTTC | CASSLGGGQRAGYTF
NA | TRBJ1-4 | TRBV5-4 | NA | TGTGCCAGCAGCTCCCCTACGAGCGAAAAACTGTTTTTT | CASSSPTSEKLFF
NA | TRBJ2-7 | TRBV7-2 | TRBD2 | TGTGCCAGCAGCTCTAGCGGGAGTGTCTACGAGCAGTACTTC | CASSSSGSVYEQYF
NA | TRBJ1-1 | TRBV29-1 | NA | TGCAGCGTTCTCAGGGGAGAGGGCACTGAAGCTTTCTTT | CSVLRGEGTEAFF
NA | TRBJ2-3 | TRBV7-2 | TRBD2 | TGTGCCAGCAGCTTAGGGATAGCGGGGGGCACTACGCAGTATTTT | CASSLGIAGGTTQYF
NA | TRBJ2-7 | TRBV4-1 | TRBD2 | TGCGCCAGCAGCCAAGCTTCCCTAGCGGGGCTCTCCTACGAGCAGTACTTC | CASSQASLAGLSYEQYF
NA | TRBJ1-4 | TRBV10-2 | NA | TGCGCCAGCAGTGAGTCGCGTTACGGGGGGGCTCTTAATGAAAAACTGTTTTTT | CASSESRYGGALNEKLFF
NA | TRBJ2-4 | TRBV9 | TRBD1 | TGTGCCAGCAGCGCCTCAACAGGGGGTGTCAAAAACATTCAGTACTTC | CASSASTGGVKNIQYF
NA | TRBJ2-7 | TRBV27 | TRBD1 | TGTGCCACCCGACCCGGGACAGGGGTATCCTACGAGCAGTACTTC | CATRPGTGVSYEQYF
NA | TRBJ1-5 | TRBV6-1 | NA | TGTGCCAGCAGTAGGACGGTATATAGCAATCAGCCCCAGCATTTT | CASSRTVYSNQPQHF
NA | TRBJ1-1 | TRBV15 | TRBD1 | TGTGCCACCAGCAGAGATAGACAGGGAGAAGCTTTCTTT | CATSRDRQGEAFF
NA | TRBJ1-2 | TRBV9 | TRBD1 | TGTGCCAGCAGCGTTACAGGGGGTGGTGGAGGCTACACCTTC | CASSVTGGGGGYTF
NA | TRBJ2-1 | TRBV21-1 | NA | TGTGCCAGCACCGAGGGGACAGGGAGGGACAATGAGCAGTTCTTC | CASTEGTGRDNEQFF
NA | TRBJ1-1 | TRBV6-4 | TRBD1 | TGTGCCAGCAGTTATCCGGGACAGGCCCTCACTGAAGCTTTCTTT | CASSYPGQALTEAFF
NA | TRBJ1-4 | TRBV7-8 | NA | TGTGCCAGCAGCTTACCCGGACACCGTAATGAAAAACTGTTTTTT | CASSLPGHRNEKLFF
NA | TRBJ1-1 | TRBV6-5 | TRBD1 | TGTGCCAGCAGTTGGACAGGGGGAAACACTGAAGCTTTCTTT | CASSWTGGNTEAFF
few | TRBJ1-2 | TRBV19 | NA | TGTGCCAGTACCCCGAGGGAGGGGCTGGCCTATGGCTACACCTTC | CASTPREGLAYGYTF
NA | TRBJ2-5 | TRBV6-5 | NA | TGTGCCAGCAGTTACGGCAGGTCGTCTAGGGAGCAGTACTTC | CASSYGRSSREQYF
once | TRBJ1-4 | TRBV18 | TRBD1 | TGTGCCAGCTCACCACCCCCCGGGAGGGGGCTTGGGGAAAAACTGTTTTTT | CASSPPPGRGLGEKLFF
NA | TRBJ2-7 | TRBV7-9 | TRBD1 | TGTGCCAGCAGCTCAGGGACCGGGACAGGCTACGAGCAGTACTTC | CASSSGTGTGYEQYF
NA | TRBJ2-7 | TRBV7-2 | NA | TGTGCCAGCAGCCACGACAAGCAATACGAGCAGTACTTC | CASSHDKQYEQYF
few | TRBJ1-5 | TRBV19 | NA | TGTGCCAGTAGTGGGAACAGCAATCAGCCCCAGCATTTT | CASSGNSNQPQHF
NA | TRBJ2-7 | TRBV5-6 | TRBD1 | TGTGCCAGCAGCCGGGACAGGGTCGAGCAGTACTTC | CASSRDRVEQYF
NA | TRBJ1-4 | TRBV5-6 | TRBD1 | TGTGCCAGCAGCATGGACAGGGGCGGCGAAAAACTGTTTTTT | CASSMDRGGEKLFF
NA | TRBJ2-5 | TRBV11-2 | NA | TGTGCCAGCAGCCTTGGGCTCCAAGAGACCCAGTACTTC | CASSLGLQETQYF